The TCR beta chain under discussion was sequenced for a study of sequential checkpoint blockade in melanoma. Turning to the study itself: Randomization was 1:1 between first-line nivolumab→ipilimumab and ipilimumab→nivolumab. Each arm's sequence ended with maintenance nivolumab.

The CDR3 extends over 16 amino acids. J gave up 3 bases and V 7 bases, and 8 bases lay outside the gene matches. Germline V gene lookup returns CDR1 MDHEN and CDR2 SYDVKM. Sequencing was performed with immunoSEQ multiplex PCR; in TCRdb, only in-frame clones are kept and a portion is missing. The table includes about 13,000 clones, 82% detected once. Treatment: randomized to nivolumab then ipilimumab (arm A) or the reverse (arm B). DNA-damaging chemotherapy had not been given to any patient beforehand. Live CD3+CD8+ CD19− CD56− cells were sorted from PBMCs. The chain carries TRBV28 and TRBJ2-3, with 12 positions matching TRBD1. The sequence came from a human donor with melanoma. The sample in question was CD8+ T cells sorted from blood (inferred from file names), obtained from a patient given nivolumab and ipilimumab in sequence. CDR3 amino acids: CASTPGQGAATDTQYF. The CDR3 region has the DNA TGTGCCAGCACACCGGGACAGGGGGCGGCGACAGATACGCAGTATTTT.